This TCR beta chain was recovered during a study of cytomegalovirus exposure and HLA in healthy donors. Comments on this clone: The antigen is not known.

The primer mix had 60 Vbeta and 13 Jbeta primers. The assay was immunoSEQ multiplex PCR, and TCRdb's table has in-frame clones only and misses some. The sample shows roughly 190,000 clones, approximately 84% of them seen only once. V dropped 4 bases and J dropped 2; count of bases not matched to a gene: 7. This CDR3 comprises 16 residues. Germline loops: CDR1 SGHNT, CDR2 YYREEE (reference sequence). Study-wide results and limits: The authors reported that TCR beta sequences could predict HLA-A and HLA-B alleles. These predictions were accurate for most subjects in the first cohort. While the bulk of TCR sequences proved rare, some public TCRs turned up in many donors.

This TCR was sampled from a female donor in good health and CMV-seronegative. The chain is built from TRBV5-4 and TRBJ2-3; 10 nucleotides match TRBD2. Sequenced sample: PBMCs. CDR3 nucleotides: TGTGCCAGCAGCATAGGGACTAGCGAGACCACAGATACGCAGTATTTT. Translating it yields CASSIGTSETTDTQYF.